This TCR beta chain was captured in a study of Ad26.COV2.S vaccination and SARS-CoV-2 variants. Treatment in this sample: some 19 received Ad26.COV2.S at low or high dose, single or two shots; 5 received placebo; per-sample allocation not given. Collection of samples fell on day 63 after the first vaccine or placebo injection. Data came from immunoSEQ multiplex PCR; TCRdb stores just in-frame clones and leaves some out. The sample records some 520,000 clones, approximately 90% being singletons. The CDR3 runs to 13 residues. V was trimmed by 0 bases and J by 8 bases, leaving 10 bases between them. Germline V CDR1 and CDR2: SGDLS, YYNGEE.

The sequencing here drew on peripheral blood, taken in a trial of Ad26.COV2.S vaccine versus placebo. The clonotype originates from a person aged 18-65 years who received the Ad26.COV2.S COVID-19 vaccine or a placebo. The rearrangement uses TRBV9 and TRBJ2-3; D ambiguous. In DNA form, the CDR3 reads TGTGCCAGCAGCGTAGAGTTGCGTTCTACGCAGTATTTT. Translated, it gives CASSVELRSTQYF.